One and the same sample provided the 8 T cell receptor beta chains below, sequenced in a study of CD4 T cells in relation to SARS-CoV-2 and coronaviruses. Here immunoSEQ multiplex PCR was the method, and the copy in TCRdb shows in-frame clones only, minus some. The sample lists around 20,000 clones; about three quarters were seen once. Before the COVID-19 pandemic, during about 2010-2018, CD4+ T cells were taken from unexposed donors. Isolation of CD4+ T cells took place after less than twelve days in culture. These TCRs are of unknown antigen specificity. What was sequenced was CD4+ T cells from PBMCs, cultured in vitro. The origin of the receptors is a human donor in good health.

The rearrangement links TRBV12-3 or TRBV12-4 to TRBJ1-5; no reliable D call. Trimming shortened V by 3 bases and J by 5 bases, and 5 bases separated the two germline ends. This CDR3 spans 12 amino acids. The CDR3 region is CASSFSHQPQHF. The DNA for the CDR3 is TGTGCCAGCAGTTTCTCTCATCAGCCCCAGCATTTT.

V gene TRBV7-9 combines with J gene TRBJ2-1, with a possible D match to TRBD2 (5 bases). This CDR3 has 15 residues. Per germline, CDR1 SEHNR and CDR2 FQNEAQ (reference sequence). The V gene lost 5 bases and the J gene lost 0 bases, with 11 bases spanning the gap. This chain's CDR3 is CASSPRESSYNEQFF. The CDR3, as DNA: TGTGCCAGCAGCCCGAGGGAAAGCTCCTACAATGAGCAGTTCTTC.

The rearrangement links TRBV29-1 to TRBJ2-3, with 11 bases lining up with TRBD2. V shed 0 bases and J 2 bases; nucleotides not matched to a gene: 1. The length of the CDR3 is 15 residues. In germline, CDR1 is SQVTM, CDR2 ANQGSEA. The CDR3 protein is CSVEELAGDTDTQYF. The CDR3 DNA reads TGCAGCGTTGAAGAACTAGCGGGAGACACAGATACGCAGTATTTT.

This chain joins TRBV11-3 and TRBJ2-7; 12 bases map to TRBD1. Trimming cost V 5 bases and J 5 bases; bases outside gene matches: 7. Germline V gene lookup returns CDR1 SGHNT and CDR2 YENEEA. The CDR3 has 15 amino acids. In DNA form, the CDR3 reads TGTGCCAGCAGCCAGGGGACAGGGGGCTGGAACGAGCAGTACTTC. It yields the protein CASSQGTGGWNEQYF. Looking up the rest from reference TRBV11-3 and TRBJ2-7 gives the full variable domain: EAGVVQSPRYKIIEKKQPVAFWCNPISGHNTLYWYLQNLGQGPELLIRYENEEAVDDSQLPKDRFSAERLKGVDSTLKIQPAELGDSAVYLCASSQGTGGWNEQYFGPGTRLTVT.

The chain joins TRBV10-3 to TRBJ1-1; D call uncertain. Looked up from germline, CDR1 is ENHRY and CDR2 is SYGVKD. Trimming left V 5 bases short and J 0 bases short, with 10 bases between. The CDR3 loop spans 14 amino acids. The CDR3 coding sequence is TGTGCCATCAGTCCGGGAGGACTGAACACTGAAGCTTTCTTT. Translating gives CAISPGGLNTEAFF.

This clone is labeled as medium-sized (0.01 to 0.1%). J is TRBJ1-2 and V is TRBV12-3 or TRBV12-4; D gene uncertain. The CDR3 has 12 amino acids. V was trimmed by 4 bases and J by 5 bases, leaving 8 bases between them. In DNA, the CDR3 is TGTGCCAGCAGTTCCCATGGATATGGCTACACCTTC. Translation gives CASSSHGYGYTF.

This clone was picked up one time. The chain joins TRBV10-3 to TRBJ2-1; TRBD2 matches at 10 bases. Germline V gene sequence: CDR1 ENHRY, CDR2 SYGVKD. The V gene end was trimmed by 8 bases and the J gene end by 8 bases; junction bases not matched to a gene: 18. There are 17 residues in the CDR3. The CDR3 DNA reads as TGTGCCATCTGGGGGGGTAATAGCGGGAGGATTGTCGATGAGCAGTTCTTC. As protein: CAIWGGNSGRIVDEQFF.

The chain uses TRBV27 and TRBJ2-3; D remains unclear. This CDR3 contains 12 residues. The germline gives CDR1 MNHEY, CDR2 SMNVEV (reference sequence). The germline V and J ends were trimmed by 4 bases and 8 bases, with 10 bases remaining between them. The CDR3 DNA is TGTGCCAGCAGTTCCCCCTTCAGTACGCAGTATTTT. As protein: CASSSPFSTQYF.